This note documents a single T cell receptor beta chain sequence. Primers: 60 Vbeta forward and 13 Jbeta reverse. Generated by immunoSEQ multiplex PCR, the TCRdb table keeps only in-frame clones and is missing some. The sample consists of some 200,000 clones, roughly 80% of them appearing once. The data originate from a study of cytomegalovirus exposure and HLA in healthy donors. Sample: PBMCs. The TCR sequence derives from a girl aged 2 to 10 in good health and CMV-seronegative.

The CDR3 region is CASSRERRGRATEAFF. The CDR3 nucleotides are TGCGCCAGCAGCAGGGAGCGCAGGGGGCGGGCCACTGAAGCTTTCTTT. The chain uses TRBV5-1 and TRBJ1-1, with 8 bases aligning to TRBD1. Germline loops: CDR1 SGHRS, CDR2 YFSETQ. J was trimmed by 4 bases and V by 4 bases; bases with no gene match: 12. The CDR3 sequence is 16 residues long. Drawing the rest from reference TRBV5-1 and TRBJ1-1, the complete variable domain is KAGVTQTPRYLIKTRGQQVTLSCSPISGHRSVSWYQQTPGQGLQFLFEYFSETQRNKGNFPGRFSGRQFSNSRSEMNVSTLELGDSALYLCASSRERRGRATEAFFGQGTRLTVV.